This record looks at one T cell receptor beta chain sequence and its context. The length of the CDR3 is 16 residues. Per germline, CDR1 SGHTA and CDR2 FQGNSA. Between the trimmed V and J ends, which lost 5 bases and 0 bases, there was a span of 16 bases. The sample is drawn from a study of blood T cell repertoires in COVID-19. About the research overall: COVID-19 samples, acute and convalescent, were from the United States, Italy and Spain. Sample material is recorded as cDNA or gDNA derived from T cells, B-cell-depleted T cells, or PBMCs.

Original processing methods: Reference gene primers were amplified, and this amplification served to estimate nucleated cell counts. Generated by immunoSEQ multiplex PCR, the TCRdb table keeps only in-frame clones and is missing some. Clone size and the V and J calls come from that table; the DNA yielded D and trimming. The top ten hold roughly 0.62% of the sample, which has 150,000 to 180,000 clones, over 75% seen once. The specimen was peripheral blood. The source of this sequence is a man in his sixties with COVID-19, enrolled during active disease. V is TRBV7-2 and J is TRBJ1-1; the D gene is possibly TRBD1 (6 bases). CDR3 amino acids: CASSTRTVGVNTEAFF. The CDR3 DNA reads TGTGCCAGCAGCACCCGGACAGTGGGGGTGAACACTGAAGCTTTCTTT.